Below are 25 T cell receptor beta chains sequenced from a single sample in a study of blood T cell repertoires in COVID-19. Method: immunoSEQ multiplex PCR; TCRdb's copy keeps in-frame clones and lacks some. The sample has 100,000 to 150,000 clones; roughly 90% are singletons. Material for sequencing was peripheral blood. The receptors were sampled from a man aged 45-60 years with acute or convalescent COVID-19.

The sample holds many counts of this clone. The CDR3 protein is CASSFSAPYEQYF. The CDR3 bases are TGTGCCAGCAGCTTTTCAGCGCCCTACGAGCAGTACTTC. The chain has TRBV7-2 and TRBJ2-7; the D is unclear. Germline CDR1 SGHTA, CDR2 FQGNSA. V gave up 3 bases and J gave up 2 bases, with 8 bases separating them. CDR3 length: 13 amino acids.

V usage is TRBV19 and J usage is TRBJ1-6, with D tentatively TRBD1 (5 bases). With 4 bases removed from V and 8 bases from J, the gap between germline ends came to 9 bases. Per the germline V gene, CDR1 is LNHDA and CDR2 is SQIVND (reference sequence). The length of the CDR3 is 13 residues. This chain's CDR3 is CASSKVQDSPLHF. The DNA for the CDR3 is TGTGCCAGTAGTAAGGTACAGGATTCACCCCTCCACTTT.

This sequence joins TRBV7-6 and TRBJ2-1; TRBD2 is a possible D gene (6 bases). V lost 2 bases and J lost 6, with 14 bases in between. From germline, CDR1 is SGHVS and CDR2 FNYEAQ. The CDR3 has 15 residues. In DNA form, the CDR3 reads TGTGCCAGCAGCTTATCCGGAGGGGTTGGCAATGAGCAGTTCTTC. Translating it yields CASSLSGGVGNEQFF.

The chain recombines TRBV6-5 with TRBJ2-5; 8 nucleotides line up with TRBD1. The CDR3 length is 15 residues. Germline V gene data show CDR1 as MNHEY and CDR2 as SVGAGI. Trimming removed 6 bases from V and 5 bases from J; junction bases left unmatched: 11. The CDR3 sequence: CASSPTNDRGETQYF. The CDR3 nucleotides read TGTGCCAGCAGCCCCACCAACGACAGGGGCGAGACCCAGTACTTC.

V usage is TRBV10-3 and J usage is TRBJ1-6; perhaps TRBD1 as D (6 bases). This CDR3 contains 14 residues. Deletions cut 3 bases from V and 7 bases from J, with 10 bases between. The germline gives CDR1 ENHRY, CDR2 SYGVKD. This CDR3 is CAISDRTENSPLHF. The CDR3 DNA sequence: TGTGCCATCAGTGATCGGACAGAGAATTCACCCCTCCACTTT.

Written as DNA, the CDR3 is TGTGCCAGCAGTGGTGGGAGAAGTGAGACCCAGTACTTC. Amino acids: CASSGGRSETQYF. V gene TRBV2 combines with J gene TRBJ2-5; a possible D gene is TRBD2 (5 bases). V lost 4 bases, J lost 5 bases, and 11 bases lay in between. From germline, CDR1 is SNHLY and CDR2 FYNNEI. The CDR3 contains 13 residues.

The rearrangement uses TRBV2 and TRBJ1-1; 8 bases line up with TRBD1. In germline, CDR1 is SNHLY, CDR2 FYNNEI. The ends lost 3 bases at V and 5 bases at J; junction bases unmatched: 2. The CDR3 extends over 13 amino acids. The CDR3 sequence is CASSDQGATEAFF. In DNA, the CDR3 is TGTGCCAGCAGTGACCAGGGGGCAACTGAAGCTTTCTTT.

The CDR3 DNA is TGCGCCAGCAGCCAAGATCAAGCGGCCTACAATGAGCAGTTCTTC. The encoded protein is CASSQDQAAYNEQFF. This chain links TRBV4-1 with TRBJ2-1, with D possibly matching TRBD2 (5 bases). Germline V CDR1 and CDR2: MGHRA, YSYEKL. The germline V and J ends were trimmed by 0 bases and 2 bases, with 8 bases remaining between them. The CDR3 covers 15 residues.

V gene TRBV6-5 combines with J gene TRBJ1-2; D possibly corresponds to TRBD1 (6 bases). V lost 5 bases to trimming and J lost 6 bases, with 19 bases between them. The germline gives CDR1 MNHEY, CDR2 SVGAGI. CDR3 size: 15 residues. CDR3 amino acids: CASSPRGGGPNGYTF. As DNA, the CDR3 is TGTGCCAGCAGTCCTCGTGGGGGGGGCCCGAATGGCTACACCTTC.

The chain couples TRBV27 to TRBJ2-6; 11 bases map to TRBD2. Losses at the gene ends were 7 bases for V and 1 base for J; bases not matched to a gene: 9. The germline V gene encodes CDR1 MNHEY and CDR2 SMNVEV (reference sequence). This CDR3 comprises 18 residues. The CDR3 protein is CASKNQLAGVSGANVLTF. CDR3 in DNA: TGTGCCAGCAAGAACCAACTAGCGGGAGTTTCTGGGGCCAACGTCCTGACTTTC.

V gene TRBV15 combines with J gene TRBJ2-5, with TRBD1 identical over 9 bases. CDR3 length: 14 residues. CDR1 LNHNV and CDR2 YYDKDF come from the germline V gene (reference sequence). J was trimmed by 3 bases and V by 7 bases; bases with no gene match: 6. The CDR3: CATTPGTGKETQYF. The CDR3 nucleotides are TGTGCCACCACCCCCGGGACAGGGAAAGAGACCCAGTACTTC.

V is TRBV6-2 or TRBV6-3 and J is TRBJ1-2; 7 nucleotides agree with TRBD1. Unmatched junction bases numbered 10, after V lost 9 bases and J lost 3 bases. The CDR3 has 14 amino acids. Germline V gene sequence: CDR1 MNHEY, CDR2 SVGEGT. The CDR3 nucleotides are TGTGCCAGTAGTCCCGGGACAGACTACTATGGCTACACCTTC. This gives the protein CASSPGTDYYGYTF.

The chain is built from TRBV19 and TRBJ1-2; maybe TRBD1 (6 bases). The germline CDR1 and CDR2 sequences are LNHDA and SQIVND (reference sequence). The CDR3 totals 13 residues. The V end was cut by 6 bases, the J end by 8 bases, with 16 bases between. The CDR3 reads CASREQGLEGYTF. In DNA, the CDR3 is TGTGCCAGTAGGGAACAGGGTCTGGAAGGCTACACCTTC.

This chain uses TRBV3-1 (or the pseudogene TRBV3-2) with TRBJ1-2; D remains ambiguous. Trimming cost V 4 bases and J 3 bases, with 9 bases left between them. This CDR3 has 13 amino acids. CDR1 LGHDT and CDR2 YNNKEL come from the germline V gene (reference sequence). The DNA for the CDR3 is TGTGCCAGCAGCCGAAGCTCCTACTATGGCTACACCTTC. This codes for CASSRSSYYGYTF.

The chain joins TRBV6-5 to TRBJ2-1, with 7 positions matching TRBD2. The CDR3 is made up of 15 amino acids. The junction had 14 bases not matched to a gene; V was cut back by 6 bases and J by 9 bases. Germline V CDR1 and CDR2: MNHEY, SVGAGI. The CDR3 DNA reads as TGTGCCAGCAGCTCCGGGACTATCCTTGTTGGTGAGCAGTTCTTC. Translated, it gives CASSSGTILVGEQFF.

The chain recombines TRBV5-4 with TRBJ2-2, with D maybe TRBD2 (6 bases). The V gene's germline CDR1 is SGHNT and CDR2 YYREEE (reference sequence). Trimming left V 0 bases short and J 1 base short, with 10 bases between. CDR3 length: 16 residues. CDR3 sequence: CASSLGGGKNTGELFF. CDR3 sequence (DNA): TGTGCCAGCAGCTTGGGCGGCGGGAAGAACACCGGGGAGCTGTTTTTT.

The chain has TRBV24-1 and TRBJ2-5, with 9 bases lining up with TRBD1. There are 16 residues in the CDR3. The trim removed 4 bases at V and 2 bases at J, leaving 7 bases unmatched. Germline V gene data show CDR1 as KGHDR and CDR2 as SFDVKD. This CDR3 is CATSEYLGTGQETQYF. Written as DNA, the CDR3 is TGTGCCACCAGTGAGTATTTAGGGACAGGGCAAGAGACCCAGTACTTC.

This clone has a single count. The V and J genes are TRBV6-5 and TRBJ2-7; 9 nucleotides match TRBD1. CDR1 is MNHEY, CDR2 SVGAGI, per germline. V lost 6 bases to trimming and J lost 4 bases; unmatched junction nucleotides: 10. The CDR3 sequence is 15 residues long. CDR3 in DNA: TGTGCCAGCAGCCTGGGACAGGGCGGGAGTTACGAGCAGTACTTC. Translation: CASSLGQGGSYEQYF.

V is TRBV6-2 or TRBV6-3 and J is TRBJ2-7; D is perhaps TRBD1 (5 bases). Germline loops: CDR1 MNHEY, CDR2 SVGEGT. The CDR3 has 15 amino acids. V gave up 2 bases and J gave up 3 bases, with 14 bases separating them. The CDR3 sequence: CASSYQGPWGYEQYF. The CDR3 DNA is TGTGCCAGCAGTTACCAGGGTCCTTGGGGCTACGAGCAGTACTTC.

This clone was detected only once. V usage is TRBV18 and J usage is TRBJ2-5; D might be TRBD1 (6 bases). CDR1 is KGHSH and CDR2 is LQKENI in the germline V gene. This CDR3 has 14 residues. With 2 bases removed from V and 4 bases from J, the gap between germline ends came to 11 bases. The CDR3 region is CASSPGTLLETQYF. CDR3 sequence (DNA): TGTGCCAGCTCACCAGGGACACTATTAGAGACCCAGTACTTC. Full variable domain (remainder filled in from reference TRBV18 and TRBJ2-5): NAGVMQNPRHLVRRRGQEARLRCSPMKGHSHVYWYRQLPEEGLKFMVYLQKENIIDESGMPKERFSAEFPKEGPSILRIQQVVRGDSAAYFCASSPGTLLETQYFGPGTRLLVL.

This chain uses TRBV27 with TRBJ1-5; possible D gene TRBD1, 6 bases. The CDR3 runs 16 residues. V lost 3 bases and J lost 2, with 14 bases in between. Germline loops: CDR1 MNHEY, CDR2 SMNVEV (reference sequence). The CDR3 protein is CASSFPTGTGNQPQHF. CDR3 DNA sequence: TGTGCCAGCAGTTTCCCTACAGGGACGGGCAATCAGCCCCAGCATTTT.

The CDR3 sequence is CSVEDPDSGSMNEQFF. As DNA, the CDR3 is TGCAGCGTTGAGGATCCTGATAGCGGGAGTATGAATGAGCAGTTCTTC. The chain couples TRBV29-1 to TRBJ2-1; TRBD2 matches at 9 bases. This CDR3 has 16 amino acids. Germline-derived CDR1 and CDR2 are SQVTM and ANQGSEA. The ends lost 3 bases at V and 7 bases at J; junction bases unmatched: 13.

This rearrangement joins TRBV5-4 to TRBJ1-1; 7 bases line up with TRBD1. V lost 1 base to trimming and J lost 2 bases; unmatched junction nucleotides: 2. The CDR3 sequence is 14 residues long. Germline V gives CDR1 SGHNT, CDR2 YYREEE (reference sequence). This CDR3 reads CASSLKGANTEAFF. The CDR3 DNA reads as TGTGCCAGCAGCTTGAAGGGGGCTAACACTGAAGCTTTCTTT.

The CDR3: CASSEWRVSGNEKLFF. The CDR3 region has the DNA TGTGCCAGCAGTGAATGGAGGGTCTCGGGCAATGAAAAACTGTTTTTT. The chain employs TRBV25-1 and TRBJ1-4; D unresolved. Germline-derived CDR1 and CDR2 are MGHDK and SYGVNS. The CDR3 has 16 amino acids. V lost 1 base and J lost 5, with 14 bases in between.

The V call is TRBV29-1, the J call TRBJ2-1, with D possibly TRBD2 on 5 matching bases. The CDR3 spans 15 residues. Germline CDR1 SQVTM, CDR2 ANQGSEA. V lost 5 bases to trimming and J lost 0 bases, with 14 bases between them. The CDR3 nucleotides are TGCAGCGTTCTTGGTAGCGCAAACTCCTACAATGAGCAGTTCTTC. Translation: CSVLGSANSYNEQFF.